This TCR beta chain came from a study of CD8 T cells in ankylosing spondylitis. TCRdb called the 5' RACE reads again in MiXCR, with one record for every CDR3 protein. Counted here are approximately 260,000 distinct CDR3 sequences, roughly 18% occurring once; the ten biggest clones make up less than 35%. J gave up 2 bases and V 3 bases, and 6 bases lay outside the gene matches. This CDR3 is built from 15 residues. Sequencing was carried out using blood, either unsorted or a sorted T cell fraction (not recorded which). The chain links TRBV12-3 or TRBV12-4 to TRBJ2-7, with TRBD2 matching over 8 bases. The sequence was collected from a male donor with ankylosing spondylitis or in good health (not recorded which). In DNA form, the CDR3 reads TGTGCCAGCAGTTTTGGAGCGGGAGAGGCCTACGAGCAGTACTTC. Its translation: CASSFGAGEAYEQYF.